The 4 T cell receptor beta chains below all came from one sample that was sequenced in a study of cytomegalovirus exposure and HLA in healthy donors. The PCR contained 60 Vbeta and 13 Jbeta primers. Profiling relied on immunoSEQ multiplex PCR, and the TCRdb table lists in-frame clones only, not all of them. This sample carries 50,000 to 65,000 clones, approximately 70% of them seen once, and the ten largest clones take about 3%. The sample taken for sequencing was PBMCs. The receptor source for this set is a man aged 18 to 29 in good health and CMV-seronegative.

This chain connects TRBV18 to TRBJ1-2, with D uncertain. V shed 5 bases and J shed 1 base, with 11 bases lying between them. The CDR3 is 14 residues long. The germline V gene encodes CDR1 KGHSH and CDR2 LQKENI. CDR3 loop: CASSGGRLNYGYTF. CDR3 coding DNA: TGTGCCAGCTCAGGCGGCAGACTTAACTATGGCTACACCTTC.

The CDR3 reads CASSRAGVLDEQYF. CDR3 coding DNA: TGTGCCAGCAGCCGAGCGGGAGTGCTTGACGAGCAGTACTTC. The V and J genes are TRBV6-5 and TRBJ2-7; the match to TRBD2 covers 8 bases. Losses at the gene ends were 6 bases for V and 5 bases for J; bases not matched to a gene: 9. The CDR3 spans 14 residues. Looked up from germline, CDR1 is MNHEY and CDR2 is SVGAGI.

CDR3 amino acids: CARRPEGTNSPLHF. The CDR3 region has the DNA TGTGCCCGTCGACCGGAGGGTACGAATTCACCCCTCCACTTT. The rearrangement joins TRBV30 to TRBJ1-6; D unresolved. Trimming pared 8 bases from V and 7 bases from J, leaving 18 bases between. Germline V lookup: CDR1 GTSNPN, CDR2 SVGIG (reference sequence). The CDR3 totals 14 residues.

The chain couples TRBV6-1 to TRBJ2-7; TRBD2 agrees at 9 bases. Germline lookup yields CDR1 MNHNS and CDR2 SASEGT. The CDR3 extends over 14 amino acids. V lost 7 bases to trimming and J lost 7 bases; unmatched junction nucleotides: 11. CDR3 sequence reads: CASNKAGGTGEQYF. CDR3 bases: TGTGCCAGCAACAAAGCGGGAGGCACGGGGGAGCAGTACTTC.